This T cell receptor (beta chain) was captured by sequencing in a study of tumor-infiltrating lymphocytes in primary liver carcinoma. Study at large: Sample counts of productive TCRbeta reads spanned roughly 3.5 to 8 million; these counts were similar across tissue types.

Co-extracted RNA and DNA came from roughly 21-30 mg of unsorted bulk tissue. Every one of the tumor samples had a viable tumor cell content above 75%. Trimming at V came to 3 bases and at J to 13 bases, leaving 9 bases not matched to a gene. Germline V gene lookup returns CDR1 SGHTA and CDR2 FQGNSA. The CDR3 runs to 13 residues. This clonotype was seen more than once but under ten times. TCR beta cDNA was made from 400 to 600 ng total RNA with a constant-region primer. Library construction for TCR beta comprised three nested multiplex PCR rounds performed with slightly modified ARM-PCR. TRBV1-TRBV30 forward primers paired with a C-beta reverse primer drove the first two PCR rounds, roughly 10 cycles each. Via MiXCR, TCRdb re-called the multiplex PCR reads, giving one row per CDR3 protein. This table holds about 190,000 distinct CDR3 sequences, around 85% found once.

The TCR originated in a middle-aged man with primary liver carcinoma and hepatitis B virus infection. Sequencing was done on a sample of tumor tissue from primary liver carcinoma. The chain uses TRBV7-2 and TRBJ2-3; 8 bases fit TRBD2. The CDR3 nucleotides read TGTGCCAGCAGCTTTAGGCGGGGGGCCTTCAAGTATTTT. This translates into CASSFRRGAFKYF.